The 23 T cell receptor beta chains in this list originate from one sample, sequenced in a study of graft-versus-host responses after intestinal transplantation. The antigens these receptors bind are not known. Clones were sequenced by immunoSEQ multiplex PCR, and TCRdb holds only the in-frame ones, with some missing. This table holds about 120,000 clones, 90% to 95% found once. Sequenced material: unstimulated CD4+ T cells sorted from spleen or lymph node cells, taken before intestinal transplant. The receptors derive from a human donor who received an intestinal transplant.

This clone showed up just once. This chain connects TRBV6-5 to TRBJ2-4; TRBD2 aligns across 8 bases. This CDR3 contains 14 residues. With 1 base clipped from V and 5 bases from J, the junction kept 1 base outside the gene matches. The germline V gene encodes CDR1 MNHEY and CDR2 SVGAGI. The CDR3 is CASSYLAGQNIQYF. CDR3 DNA: TGTGCCAGCAGTTACTTAGCGGGACAAAACATTCAGTACTTC.

This chain links TRBV7-3 with TRBJ2-2; D gene unclear. The germline V gene encodes CDR1 SGHTA and CDR2 FQGTGA. Trimming left V 5 bases short and J 1 base short, with 17 bases between. The CDR3 has 17 amino acids. CDR3 nucleotides: TGTGCCAGCAGCCCCCGGCCTGTAAGACTGAACACCGGGGAGCTGTTTTTT. Translated: CASSPRPVRLNTGELFF.

The rearrangement joins TRBV7-3 to TRBJ2-3; no clear D. The CDR3 is 14 amino acids. Trimming took off 4 bases at V and 2 bases at J, with 10 bases between the two ends. Germline V gene lookup returns CDR1 SGHTA and CDR2 FQGTGA. The CDR3 is CASSSDPSTDTQYF. CDR3 DNA: TGTGCCAGCAGCTCGGACCCATCCACAGATACGCAGTATTTT. Supplemented by reference TRBV7-3 and TRBJ2-3, the full variable domain reads GAGVSQTPSNKVTEKGKYVELRCDPISGHTALYWYRQSLGQGPEFLIYFQGTGAADDSGLPNDRFFAVRPEGSVSTLKIQRTERGDSAVYLCASSSDPSTDTQYFGPGTRLTVL.

Notes on this clone: The sample carries other DNA sequences with the same CDR3. V is TRBV11-2 and J is TRBJ2-7; D might be TRBD1 (6 bases). V lost 2 bases, J lost 4 bases, and 6 bases lay in between. Germline V gene sequence: CDR1 SGHAT, CDR2 FQNNGV. This CDR3 has 12 residues. The CDR3 nucleotides are TGTGCCAGCAGCTTACAGGGGTACGAGCAGTACTTC. It is translated as CASSLQGYEQYF.

The chain couples TRBV15 to TRBJ2-1; D gene ambiguous. V lost 0 bases and J lost 8, with 8 bases in between. The CDR3 is 13 amino acids. Germline assignment: CDR1 LNHNV and CDR2 YYDKDF (reference sequence). CDR3 DNA sequence: TGTGCCACCAGCAGAGACTCGTTGTATGAGCAGTTCTTC. It specifies CATSRDSLYEQFF.

About this clone: The junction departs from the called germline gene at one end, perhaps through a read error. The genes are TRBV18 and TRBJ2-7, with 11 nucleotides matching TRBD2. The CDR3 runs 14 residues. CDR1 is KGHSH, CDR2 LQKENI, per germline. Here the CDR3 DNA reads TGTGCCAGCTCCCCACTAGCGGGAGATTCCGAGCAGTACTTC. Encoded protein: CASSPLAGDSEQYF.

The chain has TRBV12-5 and TRBJ2-4; 7 bases fit TRBD1. Germline V lookup: CDR1 LGHNT, CDR2 FRNRAP. V lost 7 bases and J lost 2; bases outside the gene matches: 5. The CDR3 runs 14 residues. DNA of the CDR3: TGTGCTAGTGCCTGGGACAGAACCAAAAACATTCAGTACTTC. It is translated as CASAWDRTKNIQYF.

The chain couples TRBV28 to TRBJ2-7; the match to TRBD1 covers 8 bases. The V gene end was trimmed by 3 bases and the J gene end by 13 bases; junction bases not matched to a gene: 5. The V gene's germline CDR1 is MDHEN and CDR2 SYDVKM. The CDR3 covers 11 residues. For the CDR3, the DNA is TGTGCCAGCAGTTTTCGGCAGGGGGCCTACTTC. Its protein product is CASSFRQGAYF. Together with reference TRBV28 and TRBJ2-7, the CDR3 gives the full variable domain: DVKVTQSSRYLVKRTGEKVFLECVQDMDHENMFWYRQDPGLGLRLIYFSYDVKMKEKGDIPEGYSVSREKKERFSLILESASTNQTSMYLCASSFRQGAYFGPGTRLTVT.

The chain recombines TRBV7-3 with TRBJ1-1, with D maybe TRBD1 (5 bases). The CDR3 totals 13 residues. The V end was cut by 5 bases, the J end by 8 bases, with 15 bases between. Germline lookup yields CDR1 SGHTA and CDR2 FQGTGA. Here the CDR3 reads CASSPILGGEAFF. CDR3 bases: TGTGCCAGCAGCCCGATTTTGGGGGGAGAAGCTTTCTTT.

This clone was counted a single time. The rearrangement uses TRBV19 and TRBJ2-5; D might be TRBD1 (6 bases). From germline, CDR1 is LNHDA and CDR2 SQIVND (reference sequence). V gave up 4 bases and J gave up 3 bases, with 18 bases separating them. There are 16 residues in the CDR3. The CDR3: CASSNRDTSTKETQYF. For the CDR3, the DNA is TGTGCCAGTAGTAACCGGGACACATCAACAAAAGAGACCCAGTACTTC.

The CDR3 DNA is TGTGCCAGCAGCCAGGTCCTGAGCAATCAGCCCCAGCATTTT. It codes for CASSQVLSNQPQHF. The rearrangement joins TRBV6-1 to TRBJ1-5, with D unclear. This CDR3 contains 14 residues. V dropped 6 bases and J dropped 1 base, with 10 bases sitting between them. Germline V CDR1 and CDR2: MNHNS, SASEGT.

The chain has TRBV28 and TRBJ2-1; D call uncertain. V lost 5 bases to trimming and J lost 7 bases, with 12 bases between them. Germline CDR1 and CDR2: MDHEN and SYDVKM. The CDR3 is made up of 13 amino acids. CDR3 DNA: TGTGCCAGCAGTCTCCGGTGGACGAATGAGCAGTTCTTC. It is translated as CASSLRWTNEQFF.

About this clone: The junction differs from germline at one of its ends, possibly a read error. V usage is TRBV7-7 and J usage is TRBJ2-3; D is possibly TRBD2 (6 bases). Per the germline V gene, CDR1 is SSHAT and CDR2 is FNYEAQ (reference sequence). This CDR3 spans 16 amino acids. The DNA of the CDR3 is TGTGCTAGCAGCTTAGGAGGGACTGGCACGTCAGATACGCAGTATTTT. Protein sequence: CASSLGGTGTSDTQYF.

On this clone itself: Other DNA sequences from this sample encode an identical CDR3 as well. V gene TRBV30 combines with J gene TRBJ2-7; no clear D gene. This CDR3 comprises 12 residues. Germline-derived CDR1 and CDR2 are GTSNPN and SVGIG (reference sequence). V dropped 2 bases and J dropped 1 base, with 6 bases sitting between them. CDR3 region: CAWSRQSYEQYF. For the CDR3, the DNA is TGTGCCTGGAGTAGGCAGTCCTACGAGCAGTACTTC.

The chain couples TRBV14 to TRBJ2-1; D remains unclear. V was pared by 0 bases and J by 6 bases, with 9 bases between. The germline gives CDR1 SGHDN, CDR2 FVKESK. The CDR3 contains 14 residues. CDR3 nucleotides: TGTGCCAGCAGCCAAGAGTACCCCTTCAATGAGCAGTTCTTC. This encodes CASSQEYPFNEQFF. Full variable domain (outside the CDR3, taken from reference TRBV14 and TRBJ2-1): EAGVTQFPSHSVIEKGQTVTLRCDPISGHDNLYWYRRVMGKEIKFLLHFVKESKQDESGMPNNRFLAERTGGTYSTLKVQPAELEDSGVYFCASSQEYPFNEQFFGPGTRLTVL.

The chain uses TRBV28 and TRBJ1-1; D may be TRBD1 (5 bases). This CDR3 contains 16 residues. Germline V lookup: CDR1 MDHEN, CDR2 SYDVKM. Trimming pared 6 bases from V and 1 base from J, leaving 18 bases between. As DNA, the CDR3 is TGTGCCAGCAGATCGGTAGCTGCAGGGAAGAACACTGAAGCTTTCTTT. Translation: CASRSVAAGKNTEAFF.

This chain links TRBV6-1 with TRBJ1-4; 8 bases fit TRBD1. Germline CDR1 and CDR2: MNHNS and SASEGT. The CDR3 length is 15 residues. The V and J ends lost 4 bases and 10 bases, in that order; junction bases with no gene match: 11. DNA for the CDR3: TGTGCCAGCAGTGGACCGGGACAGGTTTTTGGAAAACTGTTTTTT. This codes for CASSGPGQVFGKLFF.

This clone was recorded once. V gene TRBV5-8 combines with J gene TRBJ2-7; D ambiguous. The ends were cut back, 1 base at V and 7 bases at J, with 15 bases in the middle. Germline loops: CDR1 SGHTS, CDR2 YDEGEE. The CDR3 extends over 14 amino acids. CDR3: CASSLLLVPGEQYF. The DNA of the CDR3 is TGTGCCAGCAGCTTGTTGTTGGTTCCTGGGGAGCAGTACTTC.

The rearrangement links TRBV14 to TRBJ1-1; D gene unclear. The CDR3 is made up of 13 amino acids. CDR1 and CDR2 from the germline V gene are SGHDN and FVKESK. The germline V and J ends were trimmed by 2 bases and 3 bases, with 7 bases remaining between them. The CDR3 reads CASSQNSDTEAFF. CDR3 nucleotide sequence: TGTGCCAGCAGCCAAAACAGTGACACTGAAGCTTTCTTT.

The chain couples TRBV7-9 to TRBJ2-7; possible D gene TRBD2, 6 bases. Germline CDR1 reads SEHNR; CDR2 reads FQNEAQ (reference sequence). Trimming pared 5 bases from V and 2 bases from J, leaving 10 bases between. The CDR3 extends over 13 amino acids. CDR3 nucleotides: TGTGCCAGCAGCCCGGGACTTACCTACGAGCAGTACTTC. Its protein product is CASSPGLTYEQYF.

The chain uses TRBV9 and TRBJ2-1; TRBD2 agrees at 16 bases. The junction had 2 bases not matched to a gene; V was cut back by 2 bases and J by 9 bases. The CDR3 covers 15 residues. Germline V gene data show CDR1 as SGDLS and CDR2 as YYNGEE. The chain's CDR3 is CASSVGTSGRGEQFF. In nucleotides, the CDR3 is TGTGCCAGCAGCGTGGGGACTAGCGGGAGGGGTGAGCAGTTCTTC.

This sequence joins TRBV15 and TRBJ1-2, with TRBD1 as a possible D gene (5 bases). The CDR3 is 13 residues long. Germline CDR1 and CDR2: LNHNV and YYDKDF (reference sequence). The V end was cut by 3 bases, the J end by 4 bases, with 9 bases between. CDR3 nucleotides: TGTGCCACCAGCAGGGGGGATTCCTATGGCTACACCTTC. As protein: CATSRGDSYGYTF. Full variable domain (outside the CDR3, taken from reference TRBV15 and TRBJ1-2): DAMVIQNPRYQVTQFGKPVTLSCSQTLNHNVMYWYQQKSSQAPKLLFHYYDKDFNNEADTPDNFQSRRPNTSFCFLDIRSPGLGDTAMYLCATSRGDSYGYTFGSGTRLTVV.

The V call is TRBV18, the J call TRBJ2-2; a weak D match, TRBD1 (6 bases). Germline assignment: CDR1 KGHSH and CDR2 LQKENI. This CDR3 region has 14 residues. V dropped 3 bases and J dropped 5 bases, with 10 bases sitting between them. CDR3 region: CASSPTGSTGELFF. In nucleotides, the CDR3 is TGTGCCAGCTCACCTACAGGGTCAACCGGGGAGCTGTTTTTT.